This entry features one TCR beta chain sequence. The antigen remains undetermined. The sample comes from a study of cytomegalovirus exposure and HLA in healthy donors. Study-wide results and caveats: Subsequent analysis of the 120 or so validation repertoires found a tendency for first-cohort TCR clusters to co-occur. Specificity for CMV antigens was confirmed in vitro for a few of the CMV-associated chains. TCR sequences were mostly rare, though some public TCRs occurred in many donors.

J lost 7 bases, V lost 4 bases, and 7 bases had no gene match. The CDR3 is made up of 15 amino acids. Germline CDR1 and CDR2: LNHNV and YYDKDF (reference sequence). This table comes from immunoSEQ multiplex PCR, and its TCRdb copy is limited to in-frame clones, with some not included. Of some 70,000 clones listed, around four fifths are singletons. This receptor was identified in a man aged 25 to 40 in good health and CMV-seronegative. What was sequenced was PBMCs. The chain couples TRBV15 to TRBJ1-5, with 10 bases that match TRBD1. For the CDR3, the DNA is TGTGCCACCAGCACAGGGACAGGGGAATACCAGCCCCAGCATTTT. Amino acid sequence: CATSTGTGEYQPQHF.